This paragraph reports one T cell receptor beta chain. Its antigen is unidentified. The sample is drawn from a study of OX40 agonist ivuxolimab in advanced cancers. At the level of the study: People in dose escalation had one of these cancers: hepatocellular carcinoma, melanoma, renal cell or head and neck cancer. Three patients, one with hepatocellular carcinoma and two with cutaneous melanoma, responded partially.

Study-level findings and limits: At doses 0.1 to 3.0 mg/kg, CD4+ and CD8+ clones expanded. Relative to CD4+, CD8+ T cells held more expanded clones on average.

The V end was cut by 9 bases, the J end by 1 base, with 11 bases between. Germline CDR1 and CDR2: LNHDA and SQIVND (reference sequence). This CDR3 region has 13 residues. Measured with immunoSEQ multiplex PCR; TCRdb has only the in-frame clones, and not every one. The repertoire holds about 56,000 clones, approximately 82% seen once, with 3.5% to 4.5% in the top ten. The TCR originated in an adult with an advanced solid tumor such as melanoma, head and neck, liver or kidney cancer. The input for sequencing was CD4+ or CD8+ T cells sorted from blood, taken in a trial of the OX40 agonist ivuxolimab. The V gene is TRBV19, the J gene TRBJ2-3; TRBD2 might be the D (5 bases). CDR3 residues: CASPAAGTDTQYF. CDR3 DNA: TGTGCCAGCCCAGCAGCGGGCACAGATACGCAGTATTTT. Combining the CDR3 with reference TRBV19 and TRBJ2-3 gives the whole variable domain DGGITQSPKYLFRKEGQNVTLSCEQNLNHDAMYWYRQDPGQGLRLIYYSQIVNDFQKGDIAEGYSVSREKKESFPLTVTSAQKNPTAFYLCASPAAGTDTQYFGPGTRLTVL.